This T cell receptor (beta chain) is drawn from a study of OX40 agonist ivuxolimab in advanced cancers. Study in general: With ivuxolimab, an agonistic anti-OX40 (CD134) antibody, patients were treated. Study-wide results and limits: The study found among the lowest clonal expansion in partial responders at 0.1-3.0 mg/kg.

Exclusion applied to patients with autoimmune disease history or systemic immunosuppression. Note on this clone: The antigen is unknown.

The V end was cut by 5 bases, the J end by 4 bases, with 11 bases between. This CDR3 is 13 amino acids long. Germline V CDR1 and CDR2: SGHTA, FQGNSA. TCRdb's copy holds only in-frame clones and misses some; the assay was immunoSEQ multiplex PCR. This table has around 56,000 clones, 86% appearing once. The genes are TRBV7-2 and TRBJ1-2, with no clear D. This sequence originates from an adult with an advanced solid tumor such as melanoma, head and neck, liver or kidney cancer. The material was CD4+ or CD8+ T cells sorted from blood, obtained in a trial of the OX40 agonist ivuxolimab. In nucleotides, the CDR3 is TGTGCCAGCAGCCACGACCTAGTCTATGGCTACACCTTC. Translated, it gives CASSHDLVYGYTF.